This T cell receptor beta chain was recovered during a study of CD8+CD57+ T cells in acquired aplastic anemia. Study overall: Sorting CD4+ and CD8+ cells gave DNA averaging approximately 3 ug. Study results and caveats: Comparison of patients with controls identified almost 30 shared CD8+ CDR3 sequences.

The template used for profiling TCR beta VDJ and CDR3 was genomic DNA. In TCRdb, the reads were re-called with MiXCR into one record per CDR3 protein. This table holds 86,000 or so distinct CDR3 sequences, over 35% found once. Per the germline V gene, CDR1 is PRHDT and CDR2 is FYEKMQ (reference sequence). Trimming removed 5 bases from V and 8 bases from J; junction bases left unmatched: 11. This CDR3 has 15 residues. This clonotype occurred many times. Antigen specificity is unknown. V is TRBV13 and J is TRBJ2-1; 8 nucleotides agree with TRBD1. The sequence was collected from a human donor in good health, serving as a control. The specimen was sorted CD4+, CD8+, or CD8+CD57+ T cells (not recorded which) from PBMCs. The CDR3 DNA sequence: TGTGCCAGCAGCCCCCAGGACAGGGCGGGCGATGAGCAGTTCTTC. Residues: CASSPQDRAGDEQFF.